This T cell receptor (beta chain) is drawn from a study of blood T cell repertoires in COVID-19. Study processing details: For nucleated cells, counts were estimated from reference gene primer amplification. TCRdb keeps only in-frame clones here, not all; method: immunoSEQ multiplex PCR. The V and J calls and clone size were taken over from that table, and D and trimming were inferred from the DNA. The top ten clones hold approximately 2.9% of a sample with a few hundred thousand clones, under 90% of them seen once. The V gene end was trimmed by 4 bases and the J gene end by 3 bases; junction bases not matched to a gene: 1. Germline values: CDR1 MNHEY, CDR2 SVGAGI. The CDR3 loop spans 13 amino acids. Those designated as exposed participants met a COVID-19 case within 2 weeks before study entry. In regard to this clone: The sample carries other DNA sequences with the same CDR3.

This chain joins TRBV6-5 and TRBJ1-2; 8 nucleotides match TRBD1. The source material was PBMCs or T cells enriched from blood (not recorded which). The clonotype was recovered from a woman between 45 and 60 years old who had been exposed to COVID-19. CDR3 in amino acids: CASSSTGDYGYTF. The DNA for the CDR3 is TGTGCCAGCAGTTCGACAGGGGACTATGGCTACACCTTC.